This T cell receptor (beta chain) was sequenced during a study of glioma-infiltrating T cells after dendritic cell vaccination. As for the study in general: Glioblastoma patients came from Phase I and II dendritic cell vaccination trials. Overall study findings and caveats: No direct clonality-survival link was found; a diverse polyclonal response may matter.

As for time point: after dendritic cell vaccination, including at tumor progression/relapse. To note about this clone: What it binds is not known.

Primers: 60 V beta forward and 13 J beta reverse. Only in-frame clones appear in the TCRdb table, and some are missing; sequencing was by immunoSEQ multiplex PCR. The data show about 58,000 clones, with approximately 83% seen just once and around 16% held by the top ten. CDR1 LNHNV and CDR2 YYDKDF come from the germline V gene (reference sequence). The CDR3 spans 13 residues. V lost 3 bases, J lost 7 bases, and 13 bases lay in between. The receptor's source is a human donor with glioblastoma. The specimen comprised blood, sampled after dendritic cell vaccination. This rearrangement joins TRBV15 to TRBJ2-7, with a weak D call TRBD2 (5 bases). Here the CDR3 reads CATSRGSRSEQYF. CDR3 sequence (DNA): TGTGCCACCAGCAGGGGGAGCAGATCTGAGCAGTACTTC.